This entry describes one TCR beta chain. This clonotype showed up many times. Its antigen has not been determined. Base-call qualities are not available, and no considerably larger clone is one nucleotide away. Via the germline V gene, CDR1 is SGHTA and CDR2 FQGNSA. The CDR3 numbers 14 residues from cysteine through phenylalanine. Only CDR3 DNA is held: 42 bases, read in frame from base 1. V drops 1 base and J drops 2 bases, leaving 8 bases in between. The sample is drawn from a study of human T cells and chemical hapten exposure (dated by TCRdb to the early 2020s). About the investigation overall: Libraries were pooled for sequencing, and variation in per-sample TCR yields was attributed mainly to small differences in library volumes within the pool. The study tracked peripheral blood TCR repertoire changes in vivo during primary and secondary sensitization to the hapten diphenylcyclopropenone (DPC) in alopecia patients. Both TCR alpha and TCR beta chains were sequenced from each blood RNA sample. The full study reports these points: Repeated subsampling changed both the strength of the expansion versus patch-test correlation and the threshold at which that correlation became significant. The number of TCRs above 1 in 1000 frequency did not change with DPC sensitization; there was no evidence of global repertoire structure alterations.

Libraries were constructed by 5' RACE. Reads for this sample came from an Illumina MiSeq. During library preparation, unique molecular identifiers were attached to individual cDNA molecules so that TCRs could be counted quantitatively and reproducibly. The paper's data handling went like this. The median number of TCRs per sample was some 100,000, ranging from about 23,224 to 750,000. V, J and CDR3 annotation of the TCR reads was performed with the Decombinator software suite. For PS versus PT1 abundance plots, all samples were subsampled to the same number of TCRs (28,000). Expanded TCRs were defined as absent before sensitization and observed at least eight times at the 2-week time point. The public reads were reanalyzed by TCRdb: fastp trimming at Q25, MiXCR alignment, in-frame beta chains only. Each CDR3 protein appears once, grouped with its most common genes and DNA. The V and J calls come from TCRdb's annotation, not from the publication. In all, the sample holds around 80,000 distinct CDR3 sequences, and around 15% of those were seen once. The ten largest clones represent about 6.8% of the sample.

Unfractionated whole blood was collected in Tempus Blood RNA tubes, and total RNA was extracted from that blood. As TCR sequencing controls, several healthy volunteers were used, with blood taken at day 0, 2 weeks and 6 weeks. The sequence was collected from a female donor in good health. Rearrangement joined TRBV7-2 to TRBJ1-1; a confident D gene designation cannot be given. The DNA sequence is TGTGCCAGCAGCTTAGTCCCAAGTAACACTGAAGCTTTCTTT. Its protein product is CASSLVPSNTEAFF.